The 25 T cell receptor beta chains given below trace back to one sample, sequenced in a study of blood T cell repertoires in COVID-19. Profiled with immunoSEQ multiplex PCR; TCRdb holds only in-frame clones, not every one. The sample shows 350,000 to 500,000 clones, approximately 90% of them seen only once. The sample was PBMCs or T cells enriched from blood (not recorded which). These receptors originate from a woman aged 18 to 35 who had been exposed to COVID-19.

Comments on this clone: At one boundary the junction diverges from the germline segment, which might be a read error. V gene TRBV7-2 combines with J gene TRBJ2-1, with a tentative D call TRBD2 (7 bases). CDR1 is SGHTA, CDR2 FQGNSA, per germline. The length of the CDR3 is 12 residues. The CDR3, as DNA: TGTGCCAGCAGCTTAGCGCGCGGGGGCCGAATCTTC. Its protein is CASSLARGGRIF.

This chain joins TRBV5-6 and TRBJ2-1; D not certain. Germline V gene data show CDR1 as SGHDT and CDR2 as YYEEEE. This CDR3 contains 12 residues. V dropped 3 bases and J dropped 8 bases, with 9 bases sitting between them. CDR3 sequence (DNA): TGTGCCAGCAGCTCCACTTTAGATGAGCAGTTCTTC. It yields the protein CASSSTLDEQFF.

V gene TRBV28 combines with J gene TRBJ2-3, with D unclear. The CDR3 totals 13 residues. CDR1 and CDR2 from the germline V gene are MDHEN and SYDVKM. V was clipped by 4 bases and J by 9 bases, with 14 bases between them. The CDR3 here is CASSSAPERTQYF. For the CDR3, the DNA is TGTGCCAGCAGTTCCGCCCCCGAACGGACGCAGTATTTT.

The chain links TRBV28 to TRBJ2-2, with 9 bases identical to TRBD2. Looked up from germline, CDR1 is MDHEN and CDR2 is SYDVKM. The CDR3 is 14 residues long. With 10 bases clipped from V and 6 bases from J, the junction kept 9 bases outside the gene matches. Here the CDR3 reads CATIWVAGAGELFF. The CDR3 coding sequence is TGTGCCACCATTTGGGTAGCGGGGGCCGGGGAGCTGTTTTTT.

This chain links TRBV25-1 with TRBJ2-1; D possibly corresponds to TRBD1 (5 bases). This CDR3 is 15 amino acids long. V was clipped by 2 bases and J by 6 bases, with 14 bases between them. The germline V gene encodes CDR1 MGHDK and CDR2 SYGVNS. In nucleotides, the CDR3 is TGTGCCAGCAGTGAAACATTCAGGGCGCCCAATGAGCAGTTCTTC. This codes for CASSETFRAPNEQFF.

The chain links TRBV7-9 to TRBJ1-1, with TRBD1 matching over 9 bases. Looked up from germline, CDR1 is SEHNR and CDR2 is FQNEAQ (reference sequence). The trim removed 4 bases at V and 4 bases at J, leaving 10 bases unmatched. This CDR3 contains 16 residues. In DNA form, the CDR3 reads TGTGCCAGCAGCTCCCGGACAGGGGTAGGGGGCACTGAAGCTTTCTTT. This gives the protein CASSSRTGVGGTEAFF.

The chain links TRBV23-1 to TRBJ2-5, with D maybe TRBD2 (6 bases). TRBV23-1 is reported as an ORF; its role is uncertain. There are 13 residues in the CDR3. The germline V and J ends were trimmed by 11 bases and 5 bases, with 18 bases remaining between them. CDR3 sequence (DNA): TGCGCCCCGCGGAGGGGAGGCGCGGAGACCCAGTACTTC. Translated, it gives CAPRRGGAETQYF.

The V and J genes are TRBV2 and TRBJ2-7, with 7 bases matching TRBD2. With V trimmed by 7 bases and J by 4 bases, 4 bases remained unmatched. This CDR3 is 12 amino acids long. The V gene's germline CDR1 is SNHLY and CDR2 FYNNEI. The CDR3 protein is CASIRREYEQYF. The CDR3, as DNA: TGTGCCAGCATCCGGCGGGAGTACGAGCAGTACTTC.

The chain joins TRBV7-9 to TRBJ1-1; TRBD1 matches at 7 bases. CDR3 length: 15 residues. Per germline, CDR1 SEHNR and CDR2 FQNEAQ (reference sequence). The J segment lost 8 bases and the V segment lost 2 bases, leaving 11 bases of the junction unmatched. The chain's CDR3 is CASSLSGTEYREAFF. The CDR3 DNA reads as TGTGCCAGCAGCTTATCCGGGACAGAGTATCGGGAAGCTTTCTTT.

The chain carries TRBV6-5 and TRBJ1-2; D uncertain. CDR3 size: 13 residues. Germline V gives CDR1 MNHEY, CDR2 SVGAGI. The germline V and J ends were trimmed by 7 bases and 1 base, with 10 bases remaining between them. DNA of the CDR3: TGTGCCAGCACCCCCCGGGTTAACTATGGCTACACCTTC. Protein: CASTPRVNYGYTF.

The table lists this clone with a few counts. The chain's CDR3 is CASSPPGQAYNEQFF. The CDR3 DNA is TGTGCCAGCTCACCACCGGGACAGGCGTACAATGAGCAGTTCTTC. The rearrangement joins TRBV18 to TRBJ2-1, with TRBD1 identical over 8 bases. Trimming took 0 bases from V and 4 from J; bases not matched to a gene: 2. CDR1 is KGHSH, CDR2 LQKENI, per germline. CDR3 length: 15 residues.

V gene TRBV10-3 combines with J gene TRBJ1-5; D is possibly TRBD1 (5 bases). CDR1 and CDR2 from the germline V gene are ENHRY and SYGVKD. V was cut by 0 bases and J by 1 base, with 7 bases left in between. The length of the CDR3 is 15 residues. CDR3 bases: TGTGCCATCAGTGAGTCGGGGGGAAGCAATCAGCCCCAGCATTTT. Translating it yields CAISESGGSNQPQHF.

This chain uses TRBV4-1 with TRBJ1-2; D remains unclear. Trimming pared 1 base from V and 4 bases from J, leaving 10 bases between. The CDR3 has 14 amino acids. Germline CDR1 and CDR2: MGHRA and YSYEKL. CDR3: CASSQGEFIYGYTF. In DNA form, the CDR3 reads TGCGCCAGCAGCCAAGGAGAGTTTATCTATGGCTACACCTTC.

The CDR3 loop is CASSQGWMAGTEAFF. The CDR3, as DNA: TGTGCCAGCAGCCAAGGATGGATGGCGGGCACTGAAGCTTTCTTT. The rearrangement joins TRBV16 to TRBJ1-1; D uncertain. CDR3 size: 15 residues. CDR1 is KGHSY and CDR2 is FQNENV in the germline V gene. Deletions cut 2 bases from V and 4 bases from J, with 14 bases between.

The CDR3 coding sequence is TGTGCCAGCTCTTACCGGACAGGGAGCACCTATAATTCACCCCTCCACTTT. Translation gives CASSYRTGSTYNSPLHF. This sequence joins TRBV18 and TRBJ1-6, with 8 bases lining up with TRBD1. The ends lost 6 bases at V and 2 bases at J; junction bases unmatched: 9. The CDR3 extends over 17 amino acids. Germline CDR1 is KGHSH and CDR2 is LQKENI.

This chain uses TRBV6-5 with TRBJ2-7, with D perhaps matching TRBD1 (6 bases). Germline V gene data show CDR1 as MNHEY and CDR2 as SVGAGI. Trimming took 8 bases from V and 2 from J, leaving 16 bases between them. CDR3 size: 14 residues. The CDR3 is CASVPGQRTYEQYF. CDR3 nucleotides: TGTGCCAGCGTCCCTGGACAGCGAACCTACGAGCAGTACTTC.

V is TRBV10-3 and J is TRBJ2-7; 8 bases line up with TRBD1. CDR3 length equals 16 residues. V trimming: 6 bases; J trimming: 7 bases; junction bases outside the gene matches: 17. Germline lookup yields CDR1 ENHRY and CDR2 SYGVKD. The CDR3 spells CAISPADRGAVREQYF. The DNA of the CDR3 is TGTGCCATCAGCCCCGCCGACAGGGGAGCAGTACGGGAGCAGTACTTC.

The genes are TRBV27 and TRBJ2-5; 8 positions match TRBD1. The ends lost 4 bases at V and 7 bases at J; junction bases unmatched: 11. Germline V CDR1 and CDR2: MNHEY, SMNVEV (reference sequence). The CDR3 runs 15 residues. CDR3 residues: CASSSHGTGPSTQYF. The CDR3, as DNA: TGTGCCAGCAGTTCTCATGGGACAGGCCCTTCGACCCAGTACTTC.

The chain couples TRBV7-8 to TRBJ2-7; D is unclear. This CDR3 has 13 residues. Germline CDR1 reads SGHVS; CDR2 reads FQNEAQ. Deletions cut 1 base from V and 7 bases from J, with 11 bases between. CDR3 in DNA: TGTGCCAGCAGCTTAGGCCCTAGGAAGGAGCAGTACTTC. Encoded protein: CASSLGPRKEQYF.

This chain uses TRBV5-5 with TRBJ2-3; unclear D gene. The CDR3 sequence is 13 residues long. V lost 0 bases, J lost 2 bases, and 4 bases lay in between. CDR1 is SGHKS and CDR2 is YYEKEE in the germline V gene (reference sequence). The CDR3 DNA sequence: TGTGCCAGCAGCTTGGACAACACAGATACGCAGTATTTT. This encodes CASSLDNTDTQYF.

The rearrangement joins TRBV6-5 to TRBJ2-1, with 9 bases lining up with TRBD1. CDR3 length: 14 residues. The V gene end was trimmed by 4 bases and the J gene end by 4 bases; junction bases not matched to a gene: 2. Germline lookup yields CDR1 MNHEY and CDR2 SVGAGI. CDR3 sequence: CASSFGTGYNEQFF. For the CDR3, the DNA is TGTGCCAGCAGTTTCGGGACAGGGTACAATGAGCAGTTCTTC.

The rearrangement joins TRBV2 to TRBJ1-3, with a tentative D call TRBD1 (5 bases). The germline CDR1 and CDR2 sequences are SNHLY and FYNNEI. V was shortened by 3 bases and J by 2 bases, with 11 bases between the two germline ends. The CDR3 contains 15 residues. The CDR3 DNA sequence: TGTGCCAGCAGTGAGGTTCCGACAGCTGGAAACACCATATATTTT. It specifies CASSEVPTAGNTIYF.

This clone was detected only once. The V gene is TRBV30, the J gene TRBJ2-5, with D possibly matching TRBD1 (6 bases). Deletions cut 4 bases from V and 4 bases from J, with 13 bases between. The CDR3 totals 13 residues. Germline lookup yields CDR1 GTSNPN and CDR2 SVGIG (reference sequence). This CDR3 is CAWNPQGPETQYF. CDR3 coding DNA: TGTGCCTGGAATCCACAGGGCCCAGAGACCCAGTACTTC.

The CDR3 reads CASSLTHSYEQYF. The CDR3 nucleotides are TGCGCCAGCAGCTTGACCCACAGCTACGAGCAGTACTTC. V and J are TRBV5-1 and TRBJ2-7; D remains unclear. Per the germline V gene, CDR1 is SGHRS and CDR2 is YFSETQ. V was pared by 1 base and J by 3 bases, with 8 bases between. The CDR3 runs to 13 residues.

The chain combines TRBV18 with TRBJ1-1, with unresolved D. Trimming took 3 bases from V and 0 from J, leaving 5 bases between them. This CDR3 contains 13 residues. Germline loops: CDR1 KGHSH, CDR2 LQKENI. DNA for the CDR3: TGTGCCAGCTCACCCACACTGAACACTGAAGCTTTCTTT. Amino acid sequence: CASSPTLNTEAFF. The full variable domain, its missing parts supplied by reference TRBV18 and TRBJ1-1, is NAGVMQNPRHLVRRRGQEARLRCSPMKGHSHVYWYRQLPEEGLKFMVYLQKENIIDESGMPKERFSAEFPKEGPSILRIQQVVRGDSAAYFCASSPTLNTEAFFGQGTRLTVV.